A single sample gave rise to the 9 T cell receptor beta chains below, sequenced in a study of blood T cell repertoires in COVID-19. The table came from immunoSEQ multiplex PCR; TCRdb's copy has only in-frame clones and leaves some out. The profile shows 110,000 to 150,000 clones, 75% to 85% of them singletons. What was sequenced was peripheral blood. These receptors all stem from an elderly woman with acute or convalescent COVID-19.

The V gene is TRBV30, the J gene TRBJ2-1; weak D call: TRBD2 (6 bases). The CDR3 totals 13 residues. The germline V gene encodes CDR1 GTSNPN and CDR2 SVGIG (reference sequence). V lost 7 bases to trimming and J lost 7 bases, with 17 bases between them. CDR3 amino acids: CASYGGNRNEQFF. The CDR3 region has the DNA TGTGCCTCCTATGGGGGGAATAGGAATGAGCAGTTCTTC.

The J gene is TRBJ1-2, the V gene TRBV28; tentatively, D is TRBD1 (6 bases). The CDR3 runs to 12 residues. V was clipped by 9 bases and J by 5 bases, with 13 bases between them. The germline V gene encodes CDR1 MDHEN and CDR2 SYDVKM. The CDR3 is CASSDSTYGYTF. The CDR3 DNA reads TGTGCCAGTTCGGACAGTACTTATGGCTACACCTTC.

The CDR3 sequence: CASSLRLAGVTGELFF. CDR3 nucleotide sequence: TGTGCCAGCAGCTTACGGCTAGCGGGGGTCACCGGGGAGCTGTTTTTT. J is TRBJ2-2 and V is TRBV7-8; 10 bases line up with TRBD2. The V gene's germline CDR1 is SGHVS and CDR2 FQNEAQ. V lost 2 bases to trimming and J lost 4 bases; unmatched junction nucleotides: 4. This CDR3 is built from 16 residues.

The V call is TRBV28, the J call TRBJ2-5; TRBD1 matches 11 bases. This CDR3 contains 14 residues. V trimming: 5 bases; J trimming: 5 bases; junction bases outside the gene matches: 4. Germline V gives CDR1 MDHEN, CDR2 SYDVKM. As DNA, the CDR3 is TGTGCCAGCAGTCTGGGACAGGGGGGGGAGACCCAGTACTTC. Residues: CASSLGQGGETQYF. Looking up the rest from reference TRBV28 and TRBJ2-5 gives the full variable domain: DVKVTQSSRYLVKRTGEKVFLECVQDMDHENMFWYRQDPGLGLRLIYFSYDVKMKEKGDIPEGYSVSREKKERFSLILESASTNQTSMYLCASSLGQGGETQYFGPGTRLLVL.

The chain has TRBV18 and TRBJ1-1; possibly TRBD1 for D (6 bases). V lost 6 bases and J lost 4, with 15 bases in between. CDR3 length equals 14 residues. Germline values: CDR1 KGHSH, CDR2 LQKENI. The CDR3 sequence: CASSQQGSSTEAFF. The CDR3 region has the DNA TGTGCCAGCTCGCAACAGGGATCGAGCACTGAAGCTTTCTTT.

As for this clone: One junction end does not reproduce the germline sequence, and a read error may be involved. The gene calls are TRBV24-1 and TRBJ2-7; D may be TRBD2 (5 bases). The CDR3 has 13 amino acids. From germline, CDR1 is KGHDR and CDR2 SFDVKD. The CDR3 nucleotides read TGTACCACCAGTGCCGACCGGGGAAGCGAGCAGTACTTC. Its protein product is CTTSADRGSEQYF.

The V and J genes are TRBV7-3 and TRBJ1-1; D unresolved. Germline V gene lookup returns CDR1 SGHTA and CDR2 FQGTGA. CDR3 size: 12 residues. The V gene lost 5 bases and the J gene lost 7 bases, with 11 bases spanning the gap. CDR3 loop: CASSQRRGEAFF. For the CDR3, the DNA is TGTGCCAGCAGCCAACGCCGAGGTGAAGCTTTCTTT.

This clone was counted once. CDR3 sequence (DNA): TGTGCCAGCAGACCCCCCGGGGCAGGGGGCAATCAGCCCCAGCATTTT. It encodes CASRPPGAGGNQPQHF. The J gene is TRBJ1-5, the V gene TRBV28; D may be TRBD1 (6 bases). From germline, CDR1 is MDHEN and CDR2 SYDVKM. V lost 6 bases, J lost 2 bases, and 17 bases lay in between. This CDR3 has 16 residues.

The chain employs TRBV5-5 and TRBJ1-4; D perhaps matches TRBD1 (6 bases). The CDR3 loop spans 16 amino acids. The germline V gene has CDR1 SGHKS and CDR2 YYEKEE (reference sequence). Trimming took off 0 bases at V and 8 bases at J, with 17 bases between the two ends. The CDR3 here is CASSLGPEGQTEKLFF. DNA of the CDR3: TGTGCCAGCAGCTTGGGGCCCGAGGGACAAACGGAAAAACTGTTTTTT.